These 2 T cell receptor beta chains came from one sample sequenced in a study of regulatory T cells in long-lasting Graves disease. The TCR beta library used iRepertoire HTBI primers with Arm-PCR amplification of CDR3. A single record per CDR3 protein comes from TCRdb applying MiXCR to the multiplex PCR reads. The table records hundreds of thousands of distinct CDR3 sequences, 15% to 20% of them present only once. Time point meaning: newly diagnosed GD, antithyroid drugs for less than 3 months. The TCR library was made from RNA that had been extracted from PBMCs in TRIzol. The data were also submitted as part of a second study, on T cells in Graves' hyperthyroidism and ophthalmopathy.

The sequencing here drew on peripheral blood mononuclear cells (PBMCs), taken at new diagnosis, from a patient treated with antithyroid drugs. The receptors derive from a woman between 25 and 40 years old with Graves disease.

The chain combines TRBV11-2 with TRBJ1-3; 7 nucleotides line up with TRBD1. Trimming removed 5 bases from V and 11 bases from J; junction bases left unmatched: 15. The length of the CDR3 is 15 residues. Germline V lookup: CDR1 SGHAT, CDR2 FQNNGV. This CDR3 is CASSGALDRRRAIYF. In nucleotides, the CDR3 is TGTGCCAGCAGCGGGGCTTTGGACAGGAGGCGGGCCATATATTTT.

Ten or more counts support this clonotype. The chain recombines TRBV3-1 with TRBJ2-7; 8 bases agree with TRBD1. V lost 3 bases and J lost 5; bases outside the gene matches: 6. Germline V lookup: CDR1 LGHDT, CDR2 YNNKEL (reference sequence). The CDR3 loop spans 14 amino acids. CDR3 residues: CASSQTGVIDEQYF. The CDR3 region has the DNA TGTGCCAGCAGCCAGACAGGGGTGATAGACGAGCAGTACTTC.